The clone carrying this TCR beta chain has ten or more counts. TCRdb reprocessed the RT-PCR reads with MiXCR, giving one entry per CDR3 protein. Among around 700,000 distinct CDR3 sequences listed, 11% to 15% were seen once. V lost 3 bases to trimming and J lost 0 bases; unmatched junction nucleotides: 2. The CDR3 has 15 residues. Germline V gives CDR1 SGHRS, CDR2 YFSETQ. The TCR originated in a female donor in good health, serving as a healthy control. The V gene is TRBV5-1, the J gene TRBJ2-3; 9 nucleotides align to TRBD1. The sample was memory CD4+ T cells from blood. In DNA form, the CDR3 reads TGCGCCAGCAGCTGGGGACAGGGAAGCACAGATACGCAGTATTTT. It specifies CASSWGQGSTDTQYF.